This T cell receptor beta chain is drawn from a study of cytomegalovirus exposure and HLA in healthy donors. Overall study findings and caveats: Exclusion as indistinguishable affected some V segments, including TRBV6-2 and TRBV6-3. Presence/absence analyses treated sequencing depth as roughly uniform across donors. Specific recognition of CMV antigens was confirmed in vitro for a few chains (all CMV-associated).

Germline CDR1 and CDR2: MNHNS and SASEGT. This CDR3 has 13 amino acids. The V gene end was trimmed by 4 bases and the J gene end by 3 bases; junction bases not matched to a gene: 2. Turning to this clone: The antigen remains undetermined.

This PCR relied on a set of 60 Vbeta primers and 13 Jbeta primers. Original methodology: A follow-up analysis tallied 73 million or so unique TCR beta chains, roughly 11 million shared. TCRdb's copy holds only in-frame clones and misses some; the assay was immunoSEQ multiplex PCR. V and J calls and clone size are those listed in that table; D and trimming were worked out from the DNA. The table lists 150,000 to 200,000 clones, around 80% of them singletons, with approximately 6.8% in the top ten. The clonotype was recovered from a male donor in good health and CMV-seropositive. The material sequenced was PBMCs. The chain recombines TRBV6-1 with TRBJ1-2; 7 bases line up with TRBD1. The CDR3: CASSAGTDYGYTF. The CDR3 region has the DNA TGTGCCAGCAGTGCCGGGACAGACTATGGCTACACCTTC.